The 19 T cell receptor beta chains below all came from one sample that was sequenced in a study of regulatory T cells in long-lasting Graves disease. Both iRepertoire HTBI primers and Arm-PCR of CDR3 regions were used to build the TCR beta libraries. TCRdb fed the multiplex PCR reads into MiXCR, producing one record per CDR3 protein. The table lists under 300,000 distinct CDR3 sequences, around 20% of them singletons. Time point specified: newly diagnosed GD, antithyroid drugs for less than 3 months. The TCR library was made from RNA extracted from PBMCs. Sequencing was performed on peripheral blood mononuclear cells (PBMCs), taken at new diagnosis, from a patient treated with antithyroid drugs. The source is a female donor with Graves disease.

In regard to this clonotype: This likely stems from a read error, as it lies one base from a far larger clone. This chain connects TRBV4-1 to TRBJ2-2; D is unclear. The CDR3 loop spans 16 amino acids. V shed 1 base and J shed 5 bases, with 14 bases lying between them. Germline-derived CDR1 and CDR2 are MGHRA and YSYEKL. Here the CDR3 DNA reads TGCGCCAGCAGCCAAGGTCGTGCTCTAAGGACCGGGGAGCTGTTTTTT. Translation: CASSQGRALRTGELFF.

A few counts support this clonotype. V gene TRBV6-1 combines with J gene TRBJ2-7; 8 bases are shared with TRBD1. CDR3 length equals 18 residues. V lost 4 bases and J lost 2; bases outside the gene matches: 16. Germline loops: CDR1 MNHNS, CDR2 SASEGT. The CDR3 sequence is CASSAPKAPGGLTYEQYF. The CDR3, as DNA: TGTGCCAGCAGTGCACCCAAGGCTCCAGGGGGCTTGACCTACGAGCAGTACTTC.

The chain has TRBV12-5 and TRBJ1-3; 7 bases match TRBD1. The germline CDR1 and CDR2 sequences are LGHNT and FRNRAP. V shed 6 bases and J 3 bases; nucleotides not matched to a gene: 2. The CDR3 extends over 13 amino acids. CDR3 region: CASGDRVGNTIYF. The CDR3 region has the DNA TGTGCTAGTGGAGACAGGGTTGGAAACACCATATATTTT. The complete variable domain, with remaining parts taken from reference TRBV12-5 and TRBJ1-3, reads DARVTQTPRHKVTEMGQEVTMRCQPILGHNTVFWYRQTMMQGLELLAYFRNRAPLDDSGMPKDRFSAEMPDATLATLKIQPSEPRDSAVYFCASGDRVGNTIYFGEGSWLTVV.

This chain connects TRBV7-2 to TRBJ1-2; TRBD1 matches 7 bases. The junction had 6 bases not matched to a gene; V was cut back by 1 base and J by 7 bases. This CDR3 has 14 residues. Germline CDR1 and CDR2: SGHTA and FQGNSA. The CDR3 DNA follows: TGTGCCAGCAGCTTAGGGGACAGCGTTGGTGGCTACACCTTC. It is translated as CASSLGDSVGGYTF.

This clonotype was picked up a small number of times. V usage is TRBV6-9 and J usage is TRBJ2-7; D gene unclear. Germline V gene sequence: CDR1 MNHGY, CDR2 SVAAGI. Trimming removed 3 bases at V and 6 bases at J, with 15 bases between. CDR3 length: 14 residues. The DNA for the CDR3 is TGTGCCAGCAGTTACTCACAGCTCCCGATCGAGCAGTACTTC. This encodes CASSYSQLPIEQYF.

A few counts support this clonotype. The genes are TRBV20-1 and TRBJ2-5, with 8 bases aligning to TRBD1. This CDR3 comprises 15 residues. V was clipped by 0 bases and J by 4 bases; unmatched bases: 7. Germline CDR1 DFQATT, CDR2 SNEGSKA (reference sequence). The CDR3 here is CSARDPQGARETQYF. The CDR3 DNA reads TGCAGTGCTAGAGACCCTCAGGGGGCAAGAGAGACCCAGTACTTC.

This clonotype has a handful of counts. This rearrangement joins TRBV4-3 to TRBJ1-1; no clear D. Germline CDR1 LGHNA, CDR2 YSLEER. The V gene lost 1 base and the J gene lost 4 bases, with 7 bases spanning the gap. The CDR3 sequence is 13 residues long. Here the CDR3 DNA reads TGCGCCAGCAGCCAAGGGGTGGGCACTGAAGCTTTCTTT. Encoded protein: CASSQGVGTEAFF.

This clonotype was counted at least ten times. The rearrangement joins TRBV4-3 to TRBJ2-7, with no clear D. CDR3 length equals 13 residues. V dropped 0 bases and J dropped 2 bases, with 5 bases sitting between them. The germline V gene has CDR1 LGHNA and CDR2 YSLEER. The CDR3 bases are TGCGCCAGCAGCCAAGATCTCCCCTACGAGCAGTACTTC. Its translation: CASSQDLPYEQYF.

The chain carries TRBV7-8 and TRBJ2-5; 8 bases are shared with TRBD1. Trimming at V came to 5 bases and at J to 6 bases, leaving 8 bases not matched to a gene. CDR3 length: 14 residues. CDR1 and CDR2 (germline): SGHVS, FQNEAQ. CDR3 bases: TGTGCCAGCAGCCCCGGACAGGGCGGGCAGACCCAGTACTTC. Amino acids: CASSPGQGGQTQYF.

This clonotype was seen ten or more times. The chain uses TRBV5-1 and TRBJ2-3, with D possibly being TRBD2 (6 bases). The CDR3 covers 15 residues. Germline CDR1 is SGHRS and CDR2 is YFSETQ. V gave up 5 bases and J gave up 6 bases, with 19 bases separating them. CDR3 DNA: TGCGCCAGCAGGAGGGACTCCACGGCGTCGGATACGCAGTATTTT. Translated: CASRRDSTASDTQYF.

This clonotype occurred a few times. This chain links TRBV15 with TRBJ2-2; 12 nucleotides line up with TRBD2. The CDR3 runs 20 residues. CDR1 is LNHNV, CDR2 YYDKDF, per germline (reference sequence). The J segment lost 9 bases and the V segment lost 2 bases, leaving 19 bases of the junction unmatched. CDR3 amino acids: CATSRTASGRANPNSWELFF. CDR3 sequence (DNA): TGTGCCACCAGCAGAACGGCTAGCGGGAGGGCCAATCCAAATTCCTGGGAGCTGTTTTTT.

This clonotype was observed a handful of times. The chain employs TRBV15 and TRBJ1-2; D not certain. The CDR3 runs 12 residues. With 9 bases removed from V and 4 bases from J, the gap between germline ends came to 12 bases. Looked up from germline, CDR1 is LNHNV and CDR2 is YYDKDF (reference sequence). CDR3 sequence (DNA): TGTGCCACTAGTGAAGGAAGCTATGGCTACACCTTC. It yields the protein CATSEGSYGYTF. Full variable domain (outside the CDR3, taken from reference TRBV15 and TRBJ1-2): DAMVIQNPRYQVTQFGKPVTLSCSQTLNHNVMYWYQQKSSQAPKLLFHYYDKDFNNEADTPDNFQSRRPNTSFCFLDIRSPGLGDTAMYLCATSEGSYGYTFGSGTRLTVV.

The table lists this clonotype with many counts. The V and J genes are TRBV3-1 and TRBJ2-7; D remains ambiguous. The CDR3 sequence is 13 residues long. Germline CDR1 is LGHDT and CDR2 is YNNKEL (reference sequence). With 4 bases removed from V and 6 bases from J, the gap between germline ends came to 13 bases. The CDR3 DNA reads as TGTGCCAGCAGCCCTCTGACCGGCGGCGAGCAGTACTTC. Protein: CASSPLTGGEQYF.

In this sample, this clonotype turned up a few times. The CDR3 nucleotides are TGCGCCAGCAGCGCACAGGGTAGCTCCTATAATTCACCCCTCCACTTT. Residues: CASSAQGSSYNSPLHF. The V and J genes are TRBV5-1 and TRBJ1-6; D perhaps matches TRBD1 (6 bases). The CDR3 sequence is 16 residues long. The V end lost 4 bases, the J end lost 0 bases, and 11 bases lay between the germline ends. Per the germline V gene, CDR1 is SGHRS and CDR2 is YFSETQ.

This clonotype turned up a few times. The gene calls are TRBV12-3 or TRBV12-4 and TRBJ1-5, with D possibly TRBD1 on 5 matching bases. The V end was cut by 5 bases, the J end by 2 bases, with 16 bases between. The CDR3 spans 16 residues. The CDR3 spells CASSLGGDTRNQPQHF. CDR3 DNA: TGTGCCAGCAGTCTCGGGGGGGATACGCGCAATCAGCCCCAGCATTTT.

The sample holds one count of this clonotype. This sequence joins TRBV5-1 and TRBJ1-5; D remains ambiguous. Trimming removed 4 bases at V and 0 bases at J, with 17 bases between. CDR1 is SGHRS, CDR2 YFSETQ, per germline. The CDR3 length is 17 residues. CDR3 coding DNA: TGCGCCAGCAGCCCGACAATTCCAGACGGTAGCAATCAGCCCCAGCATTTT. It is translated as CASSPTIPDGSNQPQHF.

In the case of this clonotype: A much larger clone lies a single base off, so this may be a read error. The chain uses TRBV5-6 and TRBJ2-5; 9 nucleotides align to TRBD2. Germline trimming cut 3 bases from V and 3 bases from J; bases unmatched to any gene: 21. CDR1 and CDR2 (germline): SGHDT, YYEEEE. This CDR3 has 20 residues. The CDR3 sequence is CASSWGGQPGLAGFEETQYF. CDR3 coding DNA: TGTGCCAGCAGCTGGGGGGGTCAACCGGGACTAGCAGGCTTCGAAGAGACCCAGTACTTC. Looking up the rest from reference TRBV5-6 and TRBJ2-5 gives the full variable domain: DAGVTQSPTHLIKTRGQQVTLRCSPKSGHDTVSWYQQALGQGPQFIFQYYEEEERQRGNFPDRFSGHQFPNYSSELNVNALLLGDSALYLCASSWGGQPGLAGFEETQYFGPGTRLLVL.

As to this clonotype: This sequence is one base from a far larger clone and is likely a read error. The CDR3 reads CASSYNPPEQTQYF. The CDR3 DNA reads TGTGCCAGCAGTTACAACCCTCCTGAGCAGACCCAGTACTTC. This sequence joins TRBV28 and TRBJ2-3; D is ambiguous. The DNA end lines up better with TRBJ2-5; the J call may be wrong. The CDR3 spans 14 residues. Germline CDR1 MDHEN, CDR2 SYDVKM.

The chain recombines TRBV5-5 with TRBJ2-3, with TRBD1 identical over 7 bases. Looked up from germline, CDR1 is SGHKS and CDR2 is YYEKEE (reference sequence). V trimming: 4 bases; J trimming: 3 bases; junction bases outside the gene matches: 5. The CDR3 is made up of 14 amino acids. The CDR3: CASSQLRGTDTQYF. The CDR3 DNA reads as TGTGCCAGCAGCCAACTCAGGGGGACAGATACGCAGTATTTT.